Listed below are T cell receptor beta chains from one sample, sequenced in a study of blood T cell repertoires in COVID-19. This table comes from immunoSEQ multiplex PCR, and its TCRdb copy is limited to in-frame clones, with some not included. This table holds just over 250,000 clones, 75% to 95% found once. The sample was peripheral blood. Receptors originate from a person between 18 and 35 years old with COVID-19, enrolled during active disease. The CDR3 runs from the conserved cysteine through the conserved F or W. D genes are given only for firm matches. Rows give clone size only sometimes, using once, few, many, or a class for an expanded clone.

abundance: .; d_gene: .; v_gene: TRBV15; j_gene: TRBJ1-5; CDR3aa: CATSSYLGGAPQPQHF; CDR3nt: TGTGCCACCAGCAGTTATCTGGGGGGGGCTCCTCAGCCCCAGCATTTT
abundance: once; d_gene: TRBD2; v_gene: TRBV6-5; j_gene: TRBJ2-1; CDR3aa: CASSYFGTSGTNEQFF; CDR3nt: TGTGCCAGCAGTTACTTTGGGACTAGCGGGACCAATGAGCAGTTCTTC
abundance: .; d_gene: .; v_gene: TRBV28; j_gene: TRBJ1-4; CDR3aa: CASSFAVNEKLFF; CDR3nt: TGTGCCAGCAGTTTTGCAGTTAATGAAAAACTGTTTTTT
abundance: .; d_gene: TRBD2; v_gene: TRBV11-3; j_gene: TRBJ2-3; CDR3aa: CASSFGLGPQYF; CDR3nt: TGTGCCAGCAGCTTCGGACTAGGCCCGCAGTATTTT
abundance: .; d_gene: .; v_gene: TRBV24-1; j_gene: TRBJ2-3; CDR3aa: CATSDATGLGGTDTQYF; CDR3nt: TGTGCCACCAGTGATGCTACAGGGCTGGGTGGCACAGATACGCAGTATTTT
abundance: .; d_gene: TRBD1; v_gene: TRBV6-2/TRBV6-3; j_gene: TRBJ1-2; CDR3aa: CASSRQGINYGYTF; CDR3nt: TGTGCCAGCAGTCGACAGGGGATTAACTATGGCTACACCTTC
abundance: .; d_gene: TRBD2; v_gene: TRBV11-2; j_gene: TRBJ2-5; CDR3aa: CASSLEAGDQETQYF; CDR3nt: TGTGCCAGCAGCTTAGAGGCGGGGGACCAAGAGACCCAGTACTTC
abundance: once; d_gene: TRBD1; v_gene: TRBV9; j_gene: TRBJ2-2; CDR3aa: CASSVTGTGELFF; CDR3nt: TGTGCCAGCAGCGTGACAGGGACAGGGGAGCTGTTTTTT
abundance: .; d_gene: .; v_gene: TRBV5-8; j_gene: TRBJ1-5; CDR3aa: CASSFGESGNQPQHF; CDR3nt: TGTGCCAGCAGCTTCGGGGAGTCGGGCAATCAGCCCCAGCATTTT
abundance: .; d_gene: TRBD2; v_gene: TRBV7-8; j_gene: TRBJ2-5; CDR3aa: CASSLAVKGRAQETQYF; CDR3nt: TGTGCCAGCAGCTTAGCGGTCAAAGGGAGGGCCCAAGAGACCCAGTACTTC
abundance: once; d_gene: TRBD1; v_gene: TRBV6-4; j_gene: TRBJ1-6; CDR3aa: CASSATGDSPLHF; CDR3nt: TGTGCCAGCAGTGCGACAGGGGATTCACCCCTCCACTTT
abundance: .; d_gene: .; v_gene: TRBV5-4; j_gene: TRBJ2-2; CDR3aa: CASSLSLEGGTGELFF; CDR3nt: TGTGCCAGCAGCTTGAGCTTGGAGGGAGGCACCGGGGAGCTGTTTTTT
abundance: .; d_gene: .; v_gene: TRBV4-1; j_gene: TRBJ1-5; CDR3aa: CASSQDWPGTQHF; CDR3nt: TGCGCCAGCAGCCAAGACTGGCCGGGGACCCAGCATTTT
abundance: once; d_gene: TRBD1; v_gene: TRBV7-6; j_gene: TRBJ1-1; CDR3aa: CASSFSLSGGQTEAFF; CDR3nt: TGTGCCAGCAGCTTTAGCCTTTCAGGGGGTCAAACTGAAGCTTTCTTT
abundance: .; d_gene: .; v_gene: TRBV18; j_gene: TRBJ1-2; CDR3aa: CASSPAERSGYTF; CDR3nt: TGTGCCAGCTCACCAGCAGAACGCTCTGGCTACACCTTC
abundance: .; d_gene: TRBD1; v_gene: TRBV28; j_gene: TRBJ1-6; CDR3aa: CASSLTGDNSPLHF; CDR3nt: TGTGCCAGCAGTCTGACAGGGGATAATTCACCCCTCCACTTT
abundance: .; d_gene: .; v_gene: TRBV5-1; j_gene: TRBJ2-7; CDR3aa: CASSPLGQSNYEQYF; CDR3nt: TGCGCCAGCAGCCCGCTAGGACAGTCCAACTACGAGCAGTACTTC
abundance: .; d_gene: .; v_gene: TRBV24-1; j_gene: TRBJ2-5; CDR3aa: CATSARRDPQETQYF; CDR3nt: TGTGCCACCAGTGCTCGACGGGATCCCCAAGAGACCCAGTACTTC
abundance: .; d_gene: TRBD2; v_gene: TRBV15; j_gene: TRBJ2-1; CDR3aa: CATSRDRTSGYNEQFF; CDR3nt: TGTGCCACCAGCAGAGACCGGACTAGCGGTTACAATGAGCAGTTCTTC
abundance: .; d_gene: TRBD2; v_gene: TRBV7-2; j_gene: TRBJ2-3; CDR3aa: CASSLMGIAGGTDTQYF; CDR3nt: TGTGCCAGCAGCTTAATGGGGATAGCGGGAGGTACAGATACGCAGTATTTT
abundance: once; d_gene: .; v_gene: TRBV7-9; j_gene: TRBJ1-3; CDR3aa: CASSLALVGNTIYF; CDR3nt: TGTGCCAGCAGCTTAGCCCTCGTTGGAAACACCATATATTTT
abundance: .; d_gene: TRBD1; v_gene: TRBV6-5; j_gene: TRBJ1-1; CDR3aa: CASRGPGQGSTEAFF; CDR3nt: TGTGCCAGCAGGGGCCCGGGACAGGGGAGCACTGAAGCTTTCTTT
abundance: few; d_gene: TRBD1; v_gene: TRBV28; j_gene: TRBJ1-6; CDR3aa: CASILQGAGSPLHF; CDR3nt: TGTGCCAGCATTTTACAGGGGGCAGGTTCACCCCTCCACTTT
abundance: .; d_gene: .; v_gene: TRBV9; j_gene: TRBJ2-2; CDR3aa: CASSVGEGANTGELFF; CDR3nt: TGTGCCAGCAGCGTAGGAGAGGGAGCGAACACCGGGGAGCTGTTTTTT
abundance: .; d_gene: .; v_gene: TRBV4-3; j_gene: TRBJ2-5; CDR3aa: CASSLTSRETQYF; CDR3nt: TGCGCCAGCAGCCTAACTAGCAGGGAGACCCAGTACTTC
abundance: .; d_gene: .; v_gene: TRBV27; j_gene: TRBJ2-7; CDR3aa: CASRLPPGNWPYEQYF; CDR3nt: TGTGCCAGCAGGCTCCCCCCAGGGAACTGGCCCTACGAGCAGTACTTC
abundance: .; d_gene: .; v_gene: TRBV30; j_gene: TRBJ2-1; CDR3aa: CAWSVGKGGGVQFF; CDR3nt: TGTGCCTGGAGTGTGGGGAAAGGGGGTGGCGTGCAGTTCTTC
abundance: .; d_gene: .; v_gene: TRBV28; j_gene: TRBJ1-2; CDR3aa: CASLDRINYGYTF; CDR3nt: TGTGCCAGCCTTGACAGGATTAACTATGGCTACACCTTC
abundance: .; d_gene: TRBD2; v_gene: TRBV7-9; j_gene: TRBJ2-1; CDR3aa: CASRVGTSGNYNEQFF; CDR3nt: TGTGCCAGCAGGGTTGGGACTAGCGGGAACTACAATGAGCAGTTCTTC
abundance: .; d_gene: TRBD2; v_gene: TRBV9; j_gene: TRBJ2-5; CDR3aa: CASSATSGYRKGETQYF; CDR3nt: TGTGCCAGCAGCGCCACTAGCGGTTACCGAAAGGGAGAGACCCAGTACTTC
abundance: .; d_gene: TRBD1; v_gene: TRBV3-1/TRBV3-2; j_gene: TRBJ1-6; CDR3aa: CASSPEKGTDNSPLHF; CDR3nt: TGTGCCAGCAGCCCCGAGAAGGGGACAGATAATTCACCCCTCCACTTT
abundance: .; d_gene: .; v_gene: TRBV10-3; j_gene: TRBJ2-7; CDR3aa: CAGRGGGKTPYEQYF; CDR3nt: TGTGCCGGGCGCGGGGGCGGGAAGACCCCTTACGAGCAGTACTTC
abundance: .; d_gene: .; v_gene: TRBV14; j_gene: TRBJ2-7; CDR3aa: CASRSGSSYEQYF; CDR3nt: TGTGCCAGCAGGTCGGGTAGCTCCTACGAGCAGTACTTC
abundance: .; d_gene: TRBD1; v_gene: TRBV5-1; j_gene: TRBJ2-3; CDR3aa: CASSRQGQMDTQYF; CDR3nt: TGCGCCAGCAGTAGACAGGGACAGATGGATACGCAGTATTTT
abundance: .; d_gene: .; v_gene: TRBV19; j_gene: TRBJ1-3; CDR3aa: CASRSGTANSGNTIYF; CDR3nt: TGTGCCAGTCGTTCCGGGACTGCCAACTCTGGAAACACCATATATTTT
abundance: .; d_gene: TRBD1; v_gene: TRBV24-1; j_gene: TRBJ1-2; CDR3aa: CATSDIGQGVGGGYTF; CDR3nt: TGTGCCACCAGTGACATAGGACAGGGCGTAGGAGGAGGCTACACCTTC
abundance: .; d_gene: .; v_gene: TRBV4-1; j_gene: TRBJ1-6; CDR3aa: CASSQDGGGNSPLHF; CDR3nt: TGCGCCAGCAGCCAAGACGGGGGAGGGAATTCACCCCTCCACTTT
abundance: .; d_gene: .; v_gene: TRBV2; j_gene: TRBJ1-6; CDR3aa: CASSGSSGVSSPLHF; CDR3nt: TGTGCCAGCAGTGGGTCCAGTGGAGTAAGTTCACCCCTCCACTTT
abundance: .; d_gene: .; v_gene: TRBV11-3; j_gene: TRBJ2-1; CDR3aa: CASSLHPEGEQFF; CDR3nt: TGTGCCAGCAGCCTTCATCCTGAGGGTGAGCAGTTCTTC
abundance: few; d_gene: .; v_gene: TRBV7-2; j_gene: TRBJ1-5; CDR3aa: CASSPRMGGDQPQHF; CDR3nt: TGTGCCAGCAGCCCCCGGATGGGAGGGGATCAGCCCCAGCATTTT
abundance: .; d_gene: .; v_gene: TRBV30; j_gene: TRBJ2-7; CDR3aa: CAWSRGYEQYF; CDR3nt: TGTGCCTGGAGCAGGGGCTACGAGCAGTACTTC
abundance: .; d_gene: TRBD1; v_gene: TRBV6-5; j_gene: TRBJ2-5; CDR3aa: CASSSQGAQETQYF; CDR3nt: TGTGCCAGCAGTTCCCAGGGGGCCCAAGAGACCCAGTACTTC
abundance: .; d_gene: TRBD1; v_gene: TRBV6-1; j_gene: TRBJ2-7; CDR3aa: CASSDRDRGREQYF; CDR3nt: TGTGCCAGCAGTGACCGGGACAGGGGGCGTGAGCAGTACTTC
abundance: .; d_gene: TRBD2; v_gene: TRBV7-9; j_gene: TRBJ2-1; CDR3aa: CASSYGTSGRGEQFF; CDR3nt: TGTGCCAGCAGCTACGGGACTAGCGGGAGGGGTGAGCAGTTCTTC
abundance: .; d_gene: TRBD1; v_gene: TRBV29-1; j_gene: TRBJ2-2; CDR3aa: CSAPGQWNTGELFF; CDR3nt: TGCAGCGCTCCGGGACAGTGGAACACCGGGGAGCTGTTTTTT
abundance: .; d_gene: .; v_gene: TRBV3-1/TRBV3-2; j_gene: TRBJ2-7; CDR3aa: CASSLQRSLRLTYEQYF; CDR3nt: TGTGCCAGCAGCCTCCAGAGGAGCCTACGTCTCACCTACGAGCAGTACTTC
abundance: .; d_gene: .; v_gene: TRBV9; j_gene: TRBJ2-1; CDR3aa: CASSALGDEQFF; CDR3nt: TGTGCCAGCAGCGCCCTCGGGGATGAGCAGTTCTTC
abundance: few; d_gene: TRBD1; v_gene: TRBV4-1; j_gene: TRBJ2-7; CDR3aa: CASSHAGQGAYEQYF; CDR3nt: TGCGCCAGCAGCCACGCGGGACAGGGGGCCTACGAGCAGTACTTC
abundance: .; d_gene: .; v_gene: TRBV3-1/TRBV3-2; j_gene: TRBJ2-1; CDR3aa: CASSQRNEQFF; CDR3nt: TGTGCCAGCAGCCAACGGAATGAGCAGTTCTTC
abundance: .; d_gene: TRBD1; v_gene: TRBV30; j_gene: TRBJ1-4; CDR3aa: CAWSVQGAHEKLFF; CDR3nt: TGTGCCTGGAGTGTACAGGGGGCGCATGAAAAACTGTTTTTT
abundance: .; d_gene: .; v_gene: TRBV28; j_gene: TRBJ2-7; CDR3aa: CASISTGESYEQYF; CDR3nt: TGTGCCAGCATTTCAACTGGGGAGTCCTACGAGCAGTACTTC
abundance: .; d_gene: TRBD2; v_gene: TRBV9; j_gene: TRBJ2-3; CDR3aa: CASSVSTGLAVTDTQYF; CDR3nt: TGTGCCAGCAGCGTATCTACGGGACTAGCGGTCACAGATACGCAGTATTTT
abundance: .; d_gene: .; v_gene: TRBV5-1; j_gene: TRBJ2-5; CDR3aa: CASSVMGGRDGETQYF; CDR3nt: TGCGCCAGCAGCGTAATGGGGGGAAGGGACGGAGAGACCCAGTACTTC
abundance: .; d_gene: TRBD1; v_gene: TRBV18; j_gene: TRBJ1-1; CDR3aa: CASVTHKQGATTEAFF; CDR3nt: TGTGCCAGCGTTACCCATAAACAGGGGGCTACCACTGAAGCTTTCTTT
abundance: once; d_gene: .; v_gene: TRBV30; j_gene: TRBJ2-1; CDR3aa: CAWSSGQGINEQFF; CDR3nt: TGTGCCTGGAGTAGTGGGCAGGGGATCAATGAGCAGTTCTTC
abundance: few; d_gene: TRBD1; v_gene: TRBV2; j_gene: TRBJ1-2; CDR3aa: CASIPDRVDGYTF; CDR3nt: TGTGCCAGCATCCCGGACAGGGTAGACGGCTACACCTTC
abundance: .; d_gene: .; v_gene: TRBV15; j_gene: TRBJ2-5; CDR3aa: CATSRGRGPRETQYF; CDR3nt: TGTGCCACCAGCAGAGGCAGGGGCCCACGGGAGACCCAGTACTTC